Sequencing of this T cell receptor (beta chain) was carried out in a study of T cell responses to AZD1222 COVID-19 vaccine. Germline lookup yields CDR1 MDHEN and CDR2 SYDVKM. V lost 7 bases, J lost 4 bases, and 16 bases lay in between. The CDR3 contains 14 residues. With regard to this clone: As yet, its antigen is unknown.

General study findings and limits: Unmutated variant regions reportedly attract nearly half of all spike-specific TCRs.

The table came from immunoSEQ multiplex PCR; TCRdb's copy has only in-frame clones and leaves some out. Among about 82,000 clones listed, about 90% were seen once. The J gene is TRBJ2-5, the V gene TRBV28, with D possibly matching TRBD2 (6 bases). The TCR originated in an adult who received the AZD1222 COVID-19 vaccine. The material sequenced was peripheral blood, taken 28 days after the second AZD1222 dose. CDR3 residues: CASTTGLSGETQYF. Written as DNA, the CDR3 is TGTGCCAGCACCACCGGACTATCTGGAGAGACCCAGTACTTC.